The following is a T cell receptor beta chain sequence with its context. Its antigen has not been determined. Base-call qualities are not available, and no considerably larger clone is one nucleotide away. Samples from volunteer blood donors who had recovered from COVID-19 were contributed by a second Seattle source. Each collaborating institution followed its own protocols to collect whole blood in K2EDTA tubes. Collaborator samples were shipped for TCRbeta analysis as frozen whole blood, isolated PBMCs, or DNA extracted from either sample type. The immunoSEQ Assay, a bias-controlled multiplex PCR, was used to amplify TCRbeta CDR3 regions from genomic DNA. Processing in the source paper ran as follows. Within the assay, amplification of reference gene primers was used to estimate how many nucleated cells each sample contained. To quantify the absolute abundance of each unique TCRbeta CDR3 rearrangement, sequence reads were collapsed and filtered. For each sample, productive Simpson clonality was calculated as the square root of Simpson's diversity index across productive rearrangements. TCRdb retrieved this table from immuneACCESS and kept in-frame rearrangements only. Not all clones are present; in checked studies, unresolved V genes account for under half, and no reason is known for the remainder. The DNA was the basis for D and trimming; V, J and clone size are from that table. Present in this sample are 200,000 to 300,000 clones, around 86% of which were seen just once. The top ten clonotypes cover roughly 1.6% of the sample.

The source of the sample is a study of blood T cell repertoires in COVID-19 (dated by TCRdb to 2018 to 2021). Background on the whole study: Samples from collaborators originated in the United States, Italy and Spain and spanned both the acute and convalescent phases of COVID-19. The repertoires were released in a freely available public database intended as a resource for research on the immune response to SARS-CoV-2. The material from the prospective study consisted of cDNA or gDNA derived from T cells, B-cell-depleted T cells, or PBMCs. HLA class I and class II types, where available, came from metadata supplied by the sample provider rather than from assay-based typing. The dataset comprised deeply sampled blood TCRbeta repertoires from subjects exposed to, actively infected with, or recovered from COVID-19. Sample metadata almost always included a de-identified subject ID, COVID-19 status, age in years and sex. Samples came from the ongoing ImmuneRACE study (first 160 participants) plus 1,254 subjects from 6 global collaborators. Results and caveats for the whole study, not just this receptor: Clinical and demographic metadata were provided uncurated, with the amount varying by source and participant.

Its CDR3 holds 16 amino acids, cysteine through phenylalanine. The entry retains the CDR3 DNA only, 48 bases that are in frame from base 1. For CDR1 and CDR2, the germline V gene lists SGDLS and YYNGEE. At the junction V is shortened by 0 bases and J by 1 base; bases outside the gene matches: 1. In this chain, TRBV9 is recombined with TRBJ2-3, with 11 bases in between that match TRBD2. This receptor was identified in a woman in her 40s who had recovered from COVID-19. Sequenced input: peripheral blood. The bases read TGTGCCAGCAGCGTAGTGGGACTAGCGGGCACAGATACGCAGTATTTT. It specifies CASSVVGLAGTDTQYF.